This T cell receptor beta chain emerged from a study of T cells in Graves' hyperthyroidism and ophthalmopathy. Researchers took RNA transcripts and amplified the TCR beta CDR3 regions from them. With the HTBI primer set, the TCR CDR3 went through a first round of RT-PCR. One entry per CDR3 protein results from TCRdb running MiXCR on the multiplex PCR reads. The sample has about 300,000 distinct CDR3 sequences, roughly 19% seen once. V was cut by 4 bases and J by 5 bases, with 18 bases left in between. CDR1 is SGDLS and CDR2 is YYNGEE in the germline V gene. The CDR3 has 15 amino acids. The chain employs TRBV9 and TRBJ1-1; D is unclear. Material for sequencing was blood. The source of this sequence is a man aged 50 or older with Graves' ophthalmopathy. CDR3 region: CASSPGVEWNTEAFF. The CDR3 DNA sequence: TGTGCCAGCAGCCCAGGAGTGGAGTGGAATACTGAAGCTTTCTTT.